This TCR beta chain was documented in a study of blood T cell repertoires in COVID-19. Background on the study: T cells, B-cell-depleted T cells, or PBMCs supplied cDNA or gDNA.

Participants, roughly 18 to 89 years old, spanned under 30 US areas. Donors were grouped by their self-reported clinical history. V was cut by 9 bases and J by 5 bases, with 14 bases left in between. Germline V lookup: CDR1 MNHEY, CDR2 SVGAGI. The CDR3 spans 13 residues. Authors' processing steps: Scientists estimated how many nucleated cells there were by amplifying reference gene primers. Assay: immunoSEQ multiplex PCR; the TCRdb copy retains only in-frame clones and omits some. V and J calls and clone size are those listed in that table; D and trimming were worked out from the DNA. The data contain 230,000 or so clones, approximately 89% of them singletons.

The origin of this receptor is a woman in her thirties or forties with acute COVID-19. Sequenced material: PBMCs or T cells enriched from blood (not recorded which). This chain links TRBV6-5 with TRBJ1-5; D is perhaps TRBD1 (5 bases). CDR3: CASRWGRDQPQHF. As DNA, the CDR3 is TGTGCCAGTCGATGGGGCAGAGATCAGCCCCAGCATTTT.